The sequence of this TCR beta chain was determined in a study of blood T cell repertoires in COVID-19. The sample holds one count of this clone. Other DNA sequences in the sample encode the same CDR3. Trimming removed 0 bases from V and 4 bases from J, with 4 bases in between. The germline CDR1 and CDR2 sequences are SGHKS and YYEKEE (reference sequence). This CDR3 is 12 amino acids long. The assay was immunoSEQ multiplex PCR, and TCRdb's table has in-frame clones only and misses some. The data hold roughly 140,000 clones, with 84% observed a single time. The gene calls are TRBV5-5 and TRBJ2-5; D is uncertain. Sequencing input: peripheral blood. The TCR was taken from a woman aged 50 to 65 with acute or convalescent COVID-19. The CDR3 DNA reads as TGTGCCAGCAGCTTGGTCTTAGAGACCCAGTACTTC. Protein: CASSLVLETQYF.